The TCR beta chain described here comes from a study of T cell responses to AZD1222 COVID-19 vaccine. Study results and caveats: As reported, nearly half of all spike-specific TCRs target variant regions that are unmutated. Across spike, vaccine-associated CD4 TCRs were found, dominant at 160-218 and 743-854. A rise in Spike-specific TCR breadth and depth followed two AZD1222 doses. The donor cohort was predominantly white British with a female majority, and clonal diversity may have been underestimated.

CDR3 length: 14 residues. Germline lookup yields CDR1 MNHEY and CDR2 SVGAGI. V lost 2 bases, J lost 2 bases, and 9 bases lay in between. The protocol was immunoSEQ multiplex PCR, while the TCRdb copy is restricted to in-frame clones and leaves out a portion. The sample shows about 180,000 clones, 85% to 95% of them seen only once. With respect to this clone: Its antigen is undetermined.

The V gene is TRBV6-5, the J gene TRBJ1-1, with D perhaps TRBD1 (6 bases). This TCR was sampled from an adult who received the MenACWY meningococcal vaccine as a control. Here the sequenced sample was peripheral blood, taken 28 days after the second dose of the MenACWY control vaccine. In DNA form, the CDR3 reads TGTGCCAGCAGTTACGGGGGCACCAACACTGAAGCTTTCTTT. Protein product: CASSYGGTNTEAFF.